The 23 T cell receptor beta chains given below trace back to one sample, sequenced in a study of T cells in Graves' hyperthyroidism and ophthalmopathy. The TCR beta CDR3 regions underwent amplification using RNA transcripts as the source. First-round RT-PCR of the TCR CDR3 relied on the HTBI primer set. TCRdb fed the multiplex PCR reads into MiXCR, producing one record per CDR3 protein. In the table there are approximately 610,000 distinct CDR3 sequences, under 15% of which are singletons. Sequencing was performed on blood. Every receptor here comes from a woman aged 40-49 years with Graves' ophthalmopathy.

This clonotype was observed at least ten times. V usage is TRBV24-1 and J usage is TRBJ2-2, with TRBD2 identical over 13 bases. V gave up 2 bases and J gave up 4 bases; unmatched junction bases: 9. CDR3 size: 19 residues. Germline CDR1 is KGHDR and CDR2 is SFDVKD. The CDR3 spells CATSDSSRLAGGPTGELFF. The DNA for the CDR3 is TGTGCCACCAGTGATTCCTCGAGACTAGCGGGAGGCCCCACCGGGGAGCTGTTTTTT.

In this sample, this clonotype turned up many times. The gene calls are TRBV6-1 and TRBJ2-7, with TRBD2 as a possible D gene (6 bases). This CDR3 has 12 residues. The V gene lost 6 bases and the J gene lost 4 bases, with 10 bases spanning the gap. In germline, CDR1 is MNHNS, CDR2 SASEGT. The CDR3 is CASSGDSYEQYF. CDR3 DNA: TGTGCCAGCAGCGGGGACTCATACGAGCAGTACTTC.

This clonotype was observed many times. The chain links TRBV7-2 to TRBJ2-2, with 7 bases aligning to TRBD1. CDR3 length: 17 residues. V shed 0 bases, J shed 2 bases, and the junction held 6 bases outside the gene matches. The germline V gene has CDR1 SGHTA and CDR2 FQGNSA. CDR3: CASSLARGQPNTGELFF. CDR3 DNA sequence: TGTGCCAGCAGCTTAGCGAGGGGACAGCCTAACACCGGGGAGCTGTTTTTT. Looking up the rest from reference TRBV7-2 and TRBJ2-2 gives the full variable domain: GAGVSQSPSNKVTEKGKDVELRCDPISGHTALYWYRQSLGQGLEFLIYFQGNSAPDKSGLPSDRFSAERTGGSVSTLTIQRTQQEDSAVYLCASSLARGQPNTGELFFGEGSRLTVL.

This clonotype was counted a few times. The chain links TRBV7-2 to TRBJ2-7, with 9 bases matching TRBD2. The CDR3 sequence is 14 residues long. After removal of 4 bases from V and 4 bases from J, the junction contained 5 bases not matched to a gene. Germline assignment: CDR1 SGHTA and CDR2 FQGNSA. This CDR3 reads CASSSLAGRYEQYF. CDR3 nucleotides: TGTGCCAGCAGCTCCCTAGCGGGAAGATACGAGCAGTACTTC.

The rearrangement joins TRBV19 to TRBJ1-2; D possibly corresponds to TRBD1 (6 bases). CDR1 is LNHDA, CDR2 SQIVND, per germline (reference sequence). The CDR3 has 15 amino acids. Trimming took 5 bases from V and 1 from J, leaving 14 bases between them. The CDR3 DNA sequence: TGTGCCAGTAGTCCCGGGGGGGGCATTAACTATGGCTACACCTTC. Translated, it gives CASSPGGGINYGYTF.

The J gene is TRBJ2-5, the V gene TRBV6-1; TRBD2 agrees at 7 bases. The germline gives CDR1 MNHNS, CDR2 SASEGT. V shed 0 bases, J shed 4 bases, and the junction held 8 bases outside the gene matches. The CDR3 loop spans 16 amino acids. The CDR3 spells CASSEAGGTGVETQYF. CDR3 nucleotides: TGTGCCAGCAGTGAAGCGGGGGGGACCGGAGTAGAGACCCAGTACTTC.

This clonotype was counted many times. This sequence joins TRBV4-1 and TRBJ1-5; D uncertain. Germline lookup yields CDR1 MGHRA and CDR2 YSYEKL. Trimming cost V 1 base and J 15 bases, with 16 bases left between them. There are 13 residues in the CDR3. The CDR3 loop reads CASSQGVGIKRHF. CDR3 nucleotide sequence: TGCGCCAGCAGCCAAGGGGTCGGAATCAAGAGGCATTTT.

This clonotype was detected many times. The chain links TRBV12-3 or TRBV12-4 to TRBJ1-1, with D tentatively TRBD1 (6 bases). V lost 6 bases to trimming and J lost 4 bases, with 12 bases between them. The CDR3 sequence is 13 residues long. CDR3 bases: TGTGCCAGCAGCCCACTACAGGGCACTGAAGCTTTCTTT. Protein product: CASSPLQGTEAFF.

This clonotype was detected ten times or more. The gene calls are TRBV2 and TRBJ1-3; TRBD1 agrees at 7 bases. V shed 9 bases and J 3 bases; nucleotides not matched to a gene: 2. In germline, CDR1 is SNHLY, CDR2 FYNNEI. The CDR3 length is 12 residues. The CDR3 coding sequence is TGTGCCAGTGGACAGGATGGAAACACCATATATTTT. Translating it yields CASGQDGNTIYF.

Ten or more counts support this clonotype. The chain uses TRBV12-3 or TRBV12-4 and TRBJ1-5; 7 bases align to TRBD1. This CDR3 region has 15 residues. The V segment lost 6 bases and the J segment 3 bases; nucleotides outside the gene matches: 8. The CDR3: CASRPPGQLNQPQHF. CDR3 in DNA: TGTGCCAGCAGGCCACCGGGACAGCTCAATCAGCCCCAGCATTTT.

Regarding this clonotype: This may be a read error: a much more frequent sequence differs by one nucleotide. CDR3 residues: CASRTDRTMGYAF. DNA of the CDR3: TGTGCCAGCAGGACCGACAGGACCATGGGCTACGCCTTC. The chain is built from TRBV2 and TRBJ1-2; maybe TRBD1 (6 bases). This CDR3 region has 13 residues. The V gene's germline CDR1 is SNHLY and CDR2 FYNNEI. Variable domain in full (rest from reference TRBV2 and TRBJ1-2): EPEVTQTPSHQVTQMGQEVILRCVPISNHLYFYWYRQILGQKVEFLVSFYNNEISEKSEIFDDQFSVERPDGSNFTLKIRSTKLEDSAMYFCASRTDRTMGYAFGSGTRLTVV.

The chain is built from TRBV5-1 and TRBJ1-3; the match to TRBD1 covers 9 bases. Trimming took 4 bases from V and 2 from J; bases not matched to a gene: 16. CDR1 SGHRS and CDR2 YFSETQ come from the germline V gene. The CDR3 spans 19 residues. The CDR3 sequence: CASSQNRGLSGFAGNTIYF. For the CDR3, the DNA is TGCGCCAGCAGCCAGAACAGGGGGCTGTCGGGGTTCGCTGGAAACACCATATATTTT.

Worth noting for this clonotype: This may be a read error, as it is one base from a much larger clone. This likely comes from a read error, as the CDR3 has no conserved phenylalanine or tryptophan at its end. This chain joins TRBV20-1 and TRBJ1-2; D possibly corresponds to TRBD1 (5 bases). The CDR3 is 14 amino acids. The ends were cut back, 6 bases at V and 5 bases at J, with 19 bases in the middle. Germline V lookup: CDR1 DFQATT, CDR2 SNEGSKA (reference sequence). CDR3 bases: TGCAGTGCGAAAGACAGTTGGCTGATGTATGGCTACACCCTC. Protein: CSAKDSWLMYGYTL.

V is TRBV27 and J is TRBJ2-7; D remains unclear. Per germline, CDR1 MNHEY and CDR2 SMNVEV (reference sequence). The CDR3 is 14 amino acids. Between the trimmed V and J ends, which lost 2 bases and 3 bases, there was a span of 11 bases. CDR3 protein: CASSLEAENYEQYF. The CDR3 DNA reads as TGTGCCAGCAGTTTAGAGGCAGAAAACTACGAGCAGTACTTC.

This clonotype was detected many times. The chain joins TRBV2 to TRBJ2-5; possibly TRBD1 for D (6 bases). The V and J ends lost 4 bases and 5 bases respectively, with 17 bases between them. The CDR3 runs to 15 residues. The germline V gene has CDR1 SNHLY and CDR2 FYNNEI. The CDR3 DNA reads TGTGCCAGCAGTGCGGTACAGGGAAGGTGGGAGACCCAGTACTTC. Its protein is CASSAVQGRWETQYF. Based on the CDR3 plus reference TRBV2 and TRBJ2-5, the full variable domain is EPEVTQTPSHQVTQMGQEVILRCVPISNHLYFYWYRQILGQKVEFLVSFYNNEISEKSEIFDDQFSVERPDGSNFTLKIRSTKLEDSAMYFCASSAVQGRWETQYFGPGTRLLVL.

This clonotype was counted many times. This sequence joins TRBV29-1 and TRBJ2-2; 8 bases fit TRBD2. The germline CDR1 and CDR2 sequences are SQVTM and ANQGSEA. V lost 7 bases, J lost 8 bases, and 15 bases stayed unmatched. This CDR3 is built from 15 residues. CDR3 protein: CSAQESGGGLGELFF. The CDR3 bases are TGCAGCGCCCAGGAGTCGGGAGGGGGGTTAGGGGAGCTGTTTTTT.

This clonotype has just a few counts. A junction end diverges from the germline sequence, so it may reflect a read error. The V and J genes are TRBV7-7 and TRBJ2-2, with TRBD1 identical over 7 bases. Germline V lookup: CDR1 SSHAT, CDR2 FNYEAQ (reference sequence). The CDR3 is made up of 14 amino acids. CDR3 DNA sequence: TGTGCTAGCAGCCCGACAGGGATGGCCGGGGAGCTGTTTTTT. As protein: CASSPTGMAGELFF. The full variable domain, rest sourced from reference TRBV7-7 and TRBJ2-2, is GAGVSQSPRYKVTKRGQDVTLRCDPISSHATLYWYQQALGQGPEFLTYFNYEAQPDKSGLPSDRFSAERPEGSISTLTIQRTEQRDSAMYRCASSPTGMAGELFFGEGSRLTVL.

There are many counts of this clonotype. V is TRBV7-8 and J is TRBJ1-1; D unresolved. The CDR3 is 11 amino acids. Germline CDR1 is SGHVS and CDR2 is FQNEAQ. Trimming left V 8 bases short and J 2 bases short, with 6 bases between. Here the CDR3 DNA reads TGTGCCAGCGCGGGCAACACTGAAGCTTTCTTT. The encoded protein is CASAGNTEAFF.

A remark on this clonotype: This may come from a read error, since a much larger clone is one base off. The V and J genes are TRBV7-2 and TRBJ2-5; either TRBD1 or TRBD2 may supply D (5 bases each). Germline V gene sequence: CDR1 SGHTA, CDR2 FQGNSA. V lost 2 bases, J lost 9 bases, and 19 bases lay in between. This CDR3 spans 15 amino acids. CDR3 nucleotide sequence: TGTGCCAGCAGCTTAAATTGGGGGATCCAAGAAGCCCAGTACTTC. Translating it yields CASSLNWGIQEAQYF.

This clonotype was detected ten times or more. The rearrangement uses TRBV2 and TRBJ1-2; D remains unclear. V was pared by 3 bases and J by 8 bases, with 10 bases between. The CDR3 length is 12 residues. Germline loops: CDR1 SNHLY, CDR2 FYNNEI. The CDR3 bases are TGTGCCAGCAGTGACTATGGCATCGGCTACACCTTC. This sequence encodes CASSDYGIGYTF.

This clonotype turned up a few times. CDR3 in amino acids: CASSFSGMRQETQYF. The CDR3 DNA is TGCGCCAGCAGCTTTAGCGGGATGAGACAAGAGACCCAGTACTTC. The chain joins TRBV5-1 to TRBJ2-5; 8 bases agree with TRBD2. The CDR3 is made up of 15 amino acids. V lost 2 bases, J lost 2 bases, and 5 bases stayed unmatched. Germline V lookup: CDR1 SGHRS, CDR2 YFSETQ.

Here the CDR3 DNA reads TGTGCCAGCAGTTTAGGAGGGGGGCCATCGGGGGAGCAGTACTTC. Residues: CASSLGGGPSGEQYF. The chain employs TRBV6-2 or TRBV6-3 and TRBJ2-7; tentatively, D is TRBD1 or TRBD2 (6 bases each). Deletions cut 4 bases from V and 7 bases from J, with 20 bases between. CDR3 length equals 15 residues. Germline V CDR1 and CDR2: MNHEY, SVGEGT.

This clonotype has ten or more counts. V is TRBV6-2 or TRBV6-3 and J is TRBJ1-5; TRBD1 aligns across 10 bases. Germline V lookup: CDR1 MNHEY, CDR2 SVGEGT. The CDR3 covers 17 residues. V was pared by 6 bases and J by 3 bases, with 11 bases of the junction left unmatched. The CDR3 nucleotides read TGTGCCAGCAGCCCCGGGACAGGGGAAGTTTACAATCAGCCCCAGCATTTT. It is translated as CASSPGTGEVYNQPQHF.